A selection of T cell receptor beta chains follows, all from one sample in a study of shared clonotypes between healthy human individuals. The protocol was immunoSEQ multiplex PCR, while the TCRdb copy is restricted to in-frame clones and leaves out a portion. The sample yields roughly 2.4 million clones, around 95% seen once. The sample comprised naive CD4+ T cells sorted from blood. These receptors came from a man younger than 30 in good health. Both conserved end residues are part of each CDR3. The order of the fields is D gene, clone size, J gene, V gene, CDR3 DNA, CDR3 protein. A D gene is named only where the DNA matches it firmly. For some rows the clone size is stated as once, few or many, or as a class when expanded; others skip it.

- | - | TRBJ2-1 | TRBV11-3 | TGTGCCAGCAGCAGGGACGGGGGTGAGCAGTTCTTC | CASSRDGGEQFF
- | - | TRBJ2-1 | TRBV9 | TGTGCCAGCAGCGTGGTCGGGGGCTCCTACAATGAGCAGTTCTTC | CASSVVGGSYNEQFF
TRBD2 | - | TRBJ2-3 | TRBV7-8 | TGTGCCAGCAGCCGGAAGAGCTGGGGAGGGCGGGAGGGCCTTGGTGATACGCAGTATTTT | CASSRKSWGGREGLGDTQYF
TRBD1 | once | TRBJ2-7 | TRBV5-4 | TGTGCCAGCAGCTTGTCAGGGGGCGGAGTCAACGAGCAGTACTTC | CASSLSGGGVNEQYF
- | - | TRBJ2-1 | TRBV5-1 | TGCGCCAGCAGCTTCACAGGGAATGAGCAGTTCTTC | CASSFTGNEQFF
TRBD2 | - | TRBJ2-1 | TRBV5-6 | TGTGCCAGCAGCCCCCTAGCTGACGGGGGGGGACTCCAAGGGCAGTTCTTC | CASSPLADGGGLQGQFF
- | once | TRBJ1-2 | TRBV28 | TGTGCCAGCATTTCGACCTCTTCGGGCTATGGCTACACCTTC | CASISTSSGYGYTF
TRBD1 | - | TRBJ2-5 | TRBV7-2 | TGTGCCAGCAGCTTAAGGGACAGGGGCGCGGGTGAGACCCAGTACTTC | CASSLRDRGAGETQYF
- | - | TRBJ2-3 | TRBV13 | TGTGCCAGCAGCTTAAATAACAGGGTCACAGATACGCAGTATTTT | CASSLNNRVTDTQYF
- | - | TRBJ1-6 | TRBV6-5 | TGTGCCAGCAGTTACGAGGCCAATTCACCCCTCCACTTT | CASSYEANSPLHF
TRBD1 | - | TRBJ1-1 | TRBV6-5 | TGTGCCAGCAGCCCATCTGACAGGGGGCTTGAAGCTTTCTTT | CASSPSDRGLEAFF
TRBD1 | - | TRBJ2-7 | TRBV6-5 | TGTGCCAGCAGCCCCGGGACAGCGAACTACGAGCAGTACTTC | CASSPGTANYEQYF
- | - | TRBJ2-2 | TRBV30 | TGTGCCTGGAGGGACCAGCCGGCCGGGGAGCTGTTTTTT | CAWRDQPAGELFF
TRBD1 | - | TRBJ1-6 | TRBV11-2 | TGTGCCAGCAGCCCCCGGACAGGGGTGTCACCCCTCCACTTT | CASSPRTGVSPLHF
- | - | TRBJ1-5 | TRBV10-2 | TGCGCCAGCAGTGACAGGCCGAGTTATAGCAATCAGCCCCAGCATTTT | CASSDRPSYSNQPQHF
- | once | TRBJ1-4 | TRBV7-9 | TGTGCCAGCAGAGGGCTCGGGGAAAAACTGTTTTTT | CASRGLGEKLFF
- | - | TRBJ1-2 | TRBV7-9 | TGTGCCAGCAACCAAAAGGGGGGCTCCGGATTCTATGGCTACACCTTC | CASNQKGGSGFYGYTF
- | - | TRBJ2-3 | TRBV7-2 | TGTGCCAGCAGCGATACCAGGGCCACAGATACGCAGTATTTT | CASSDTRATDTQYF
- | - | TRBJ1-5 | TRBV28 | TGTGCCAGCAGGAAGACAGAATATTATAGCAATCAGCCCCAGCATTTT | CASRKTEYYSNQPQHF
- | - | TRBJ2-2 | TRBV9 | TGTGCCAGCAGCGTAGCCCAGGCTAGCATCAAGAACACCGGGGAGCTGTTTTTT | CASSVAQASIKNTGELFF
TRBD1 | once | TRBJ2-7 | TRBV5-1 | TGCGCCAGCAGCTTGCTCCGACAGGGCGGCTCCTACGAGCAGTACTTC | CASSLLRQGGSYEQYF
- | - | TRBJ1-5 | TRBV28 | TGTGCCAGCAGTCCGGGCGACATCTTTTTCAGCAATCAGCCCCAGCATTTT | CASSPGDIFFSNQPQHF
- | - | TRBJ1-4 | TRBV28 | TGTGCCAGCAGTTTGGCCGGAAAGGCAACTAATGAAAAACTGTTTTTT | CASSLAGKATNEKLFF
TRBD2 | once | TRBJ2-7 | TRBV14 | TGTGCCAGCAGCCAAGATCTGAATAGCGGGAAGCAGTACTTC | CASSQDLNSGKQYF
TRBD2 | - | TRBJ2-5 | TRBV28 | TGTGCCAGCAGTTTTTTAGCGGGGGGCGCCCAAGAGACCCAGTACTTC | CASSFLAGGAQETQYF
TRBD1 | - | TRBJ1-5 | TRBV2 | TGTGCCAGCAAAGAGACAGGGGAACAGCCCCAGCATTTT | CASKETGEQPQHF
- | - | TRBJ1-2 | TRBV27 | TGTGCCAGCAGTACTCCAGGGAGGGGCTACACCTTC | CASSTPGRGYTF
TRBD1 | once | TRBJ2-7 | TRBV19 | TGTGCCAGTAGCCCTACAGGGGGCCCCTACGAGCAGTACTTC | CASSPTGGPYEQYF
- | - | TRBJ2-4 | TRBV6-1 | TGTGCCAGCAGTGCCGCTGGAAGCCAAAACATTCAGTACTTC | CASSAAGSQNIQYF
TRBD2 | once | TRBJ2-3 | TRBV7-9 | TGTGCCAGCAGCTTAATCGGGGCTAGCGGAGATACGCAGTATTTT | CASSLIGASGDTQYF